What follows are 18 T cell receptor beta chains derived from one specimen sequenced in a study of T cells in Graves' hyperthyroidism and ophthalmopathy. Researchers amplified the TCR beta CDR3 regions from RNA transcripts. The TCR CDR3 was amplified in a first-round RT-PCR using the HTBI primer set. TCRdb processed the multiplex PCR reads anew with MiXCR; each CDR3 protein has one entry. Here the sample spans about 420,000 distinct CDR3 sequences, 15% to 19% being singletons. Sequencing was performed on blood. All receptors come from a woman between 18 and 30 years old with Graves' hyperthyroidism.

This clonotype was seen ten or more times. The chain is built from TRBV6-5 and TRBJ2-1, with a possible D match to TRBD2 (6 bases). The V end was cut by 0 bases, the J end by 4 bases, with 13 bases between. The CDR3 sequence is 16 residues long. Germline V gives CDR1 MNHEY, CDR2 SVGAGI. The CDR3 DNA is TGTGCCAGCAGTTACTCGAGAAGCGGGCCGTACAATGAGCAGTTCTTC. It yields the protein CASSYSRSGPYNEQFF.

This clonotype came up once. The chain uses TRBV7-9 and TRBJ2-1; D not certain. Trimming left V 11 bases short and J 0 bases short, with 14 bases between. The CDR3 sequence is 14 residues long. Germline V gene sequence: CDR1 SEHNR, CDR2 FQNEAQ (reference sequence). Here the CDR3 reads CAGMGVSSYNEQFF. CDR3 coding DNA: TGTGCCGGAATGGGCGTGAGCTCCTACAATGAGCAGTTCTTC.

In this sample, this clonotype turned up a few times. The chain links TRBV19 to TRBJ2-5; unclear D gene. In germline, CDR1 is LNHDA, CDR2 SQIVND (reference sequence). The CDR3 contains 15 residues. Trimming shortened V by 3 bases and J by 5 bases, and 16 bases separated the two germline ends. The CDR3 protein is CASSIKARLGETQYF. CDR3 DNA sequence: TGTGCCAGTAGTATTAAGGCCCGGCTAGGGGAGACCCAGTACTTC.

V and J are TRBV9 and TRBJ2-3; 11 nucleotides agree with TRBD2. Germline values: CDR1 SGDLS, CDR2 YYNGEE. The CDR3 is 17 amino acids. The V gene end was trimmed by 4 bases and the J gene end by 3 bases; junction bases not matched to a gene: 10. The CDR3 region is CASSPRAGLAETDTQYF. The CDR3 region has the DNA TGTGCCAGCAGCCCGAGGGCGGGACTAGCGGAAACAGATACGCAGTATTTT.

This clonotype was seen ten or more times. The chain recombines TRBV7-9 with TRBJ1-4; D not resolved. CDR1 is SEHNR, CDR2 FQNEAQ, per germline (reference sequence). The CDR3 sequence is 16 residues long. Trimming pared 5 bases from V and 0 bases from J, leaving 13 bases between. The CDR3 coding sequence is TGTGCCAGCAGCCACGGTGGGAGGGCAACTAATGAAAAACTGTTTTTT. Protein product: CASSHGGRATNEKLFF. Full variable domain (missing parts from reference TRBV7-9 and TRBJ1-4): DTGVSQNPRHKITKRGQNVTFRCDPISEHNRLYWYRQTLGQGPEFLTYFQNEAQLEKSRLLSDRFSAERPKGSFSTLEIQRTEQGDSAMYLCASSHGGRATNEKLFFGSGTQLSVL.

To note about this clonotype: This may arise from a read error, as a much more abundant clone is one base away. The chain employs TRBV7-8 and TRBJ2-5; D possibly uses TRBD1 or TRBD2 (5 bases each). CDR1 is SGHVS and CDR2 is FQNEAQ in the germline V gene. The CDR3 contains 14 residues. The ends were cut back, 5 bases at V and 5 bases at J, with 15 bases in the middle. CDR3 region: CASSLRGRAETQYF. The CDR3 DNA reads as TGTGCCAGCAGCCTCCGGGGCAGGGCCGAGACCCAGTACTTC.

This clonotype was recorded many times. V and J are TRBV12-3 or TRBV12-4 and TRBJ2-3, with TRBD1 as a possible D gene (6 bases). The CDR3 has 14 amino acids. V lost 4 bases, J lost 3 bases, and 11 bases lay in between. As DNA, the CDR3 is TGTGCCAGCAGTTCGAGGGGGTTTACAGATACGCAGTATTTT. Its translation is CASSSRGFTDTQYF.

This clonotype was counted at least ten times. The chain uses TRBV20-1 and TRBJ1-2; D is ambiguous. Looked up from germline, CDR1 is DFQATT and CDR2 is SNEGSKA (reference sequence). The ends were cut back, 3 bases at V and 0 bases at J, with 8 bases in the middle. This CDR3 region has 13 residues. CDR3 protein: CSASPGTNYGYTF. DNA for the CDR3: TGCAGTGCTAGTCCCGGCACTAACTATGGCTACACCTTC.

This rearrangement joins TRBV19 to TRBJ1-2, with D possibly being TRBD1 (5 bases). Trimming stripped 5 bases from V and 4 bases from J, with 11 bases between. CDR1 is LNHDA, CDR2 SQIVND, per germline (reference sequence). This CDR3 is built from 13 residues. CDR3 coding DNA: TGTGCCAGTAGTCCACAGGTTTTCTATGGCTACACCTTC. Translating gives CASSPQVFYGYTF. The whole variable domain, remainder taken from reference TRBV19 and TRBJ1-2, is DGGITQSPKYLFRKEGQNVTLSCEQNLNHDAMYWYRQDPGQGLRLIYYSQIVNDFQKGDIAEGYSVSREKKESFPLTVTSAQKNPTAFYLCASSPQVFYGYTFGSGTRLTVV.

The chain recombines TRBV18 with TRBJ1-5; 10 positions agree with TRBD1. The CDR3 is 15 amino acids. The germline CDR1 and CDR2 sequences are KGHSH and LQKENI. V gave up 4 bases and J gave up 7 bases; unmatched junction bases: 7. CDR3 region: CASSRSGTGDQPQHF. The CDR3 bases are TGTGCCAGCTCACGTTCCGGGACAGGGGACCAGCCCCAGCATTTT.

This clonotype has a count of ten or more. The chain recombines TRBV18 with TRBJ2-5; tentative D call: TRBD2 (6 bases). V was cut by 3 bases and J by 2 bases, with 10 bases left in between. The germline V gene encodes CDR1 KGHSH and CDR2 LQKENI. This CDR3 region has 14 residues. CDR3 loop: CASSPGSGQETQYF. The CDR3 nucleotides are TGTGCCAGCTCACCCGGGAGCGGACAAGAGACCCAGTACTTC.

At least ten counts were recorded for this clonotype. The rearrangement links TRBV11-3 to TRBJ2-1; TRBD2 matches 8 bases. Germline V lookup: CDR1 SGHNT, CDR2 YENEEA. The V gene end was trimmed by 5 bases and the J gene end by 4 bases; junction bases not matched to a gene: 19. The CDR3 loop spans 19 amino acids. The DNA for the CDR3 is TGTGCCAGCAGCCCCACCCACGTAGCGTATAGCGGGAAGTACAATGAGCAGTTCTTC. Amino acid sequence: CASSPTHVAYSGKYNEQFF.

This clonotype was detected only a few times. The chain has TRBV9 and TRBJ1-1; D unclear. V gave up 5 bases and J gave up 3 bases, with 5 bases separating them. Germline assignment: CDR1 SGDLS and CDR2 YYNGEE. This CDR3 is built from 11 residues. The CDR3 DNA is TGTGCCAGCAGTTCCGACACTGAAGCTTTCTTT. Translated, it gives CASSSDTEAFF.

J is TRBJ2-2 and V is TRBV6-6; TRBD2 matches at 7 bases. The germline V gene encodes CDR1 MNHNY and CDR2 SVGAGI (reference sequence). V lost 0 bases to trimming and J lost 3 bases; unmatched junction nucleotides: 10. CDR3 length: 18 amino acids. The CDR3 nucleotides are TGTGCCAGCAGTTACTCGGGGGGGGGTAGCGGAGACACCGGGGAGCTGTTTTTT. Residues: CASSYSGGGSGDTGELFF.

Only a few counts were recorded for this clonotype. The V and J genes are TRBV18 and TRBJ2-7; D possibly corresponds to TRBD1 (6 bases). The V end was cut by 4 bases, the J end by 2 bases, with 18 bases between. This CDR3 spans 16 amino acids. Looked up from germline, CDR1 is KGHSH and CDR2 is LQKENI. This CDR3 is CASSRSREGDPYEQYF. For the CDR3, the DNA is TGTGCCAGCTCACGGTCACGAGAGGGGGATCCCTACGAGCAGTACTTC.

In this sample, this clonotype turned up a few times. The genes are TRBV19 and TRBJ1-3, with a weak D call TRBD1 (5 bases). The CDR3 contains 15 residues. Germline CDR1 and CDR2: LNHDA and SQIVND (reference sequence). The V end was cut by 6 bases, the J end by 1 base, with 13 bases between. The CDR3 sequence is CASRLTGVSGNTIYF. CDR3 sequence (DNA): TGTGCCAGTAGACTGACGGGGGTTTCTGGAAACACCATATATTTT. The whole variable domain, remainder taken from reference TRBV19 and TRBJ1-3, is DGGITQSPKYLFRKEGQNVTLSCEQNLNHDAMYWYRQDPGQGLRLIYYSQIVNDFQKGDIAEGYSVSREKKESFPLTVTSAQKNPTAFYLCASRLTGVSGNTIYFGEGSWLTVV.

In regard to this clonotype: A read error is possible here, since a much larger clone lies one base away. This chain uses TRBV12-3 or TRBV12-4 with TRBJ2-3; the match to TRBD2 covers 7 bases. The CDR3 runs to 15 residues. V was pared by 5 bases and J by 4 bases, with 9 bases of the junction left unmatched. CDR3 in amino acids: CASSTAGPHADTQYF. CDR3 coding DNA: TGTGCCAGCAGTACAGCGGGACCACACGCAGATACGCAGTATTTT.

This clonotype was detected ten times or more. The rearrangement links TRBV20-1 to TRBJ1-6; D gene unclear. The V end lost 5 bases, the J end lost 7 bases, and 15 bases lay between the germline ends. The CDR3 runs to 14 residues. Per the germline V gene, CDR1 is DFQATT and CDR2 is SNEGSKA (reference sequence). CDR3 DNA: TGCAGTGCTCAGGACCCAAAATCGAATTCACCCCTCCACTTT. Translating gives CSAQDPKSNSPLHF.